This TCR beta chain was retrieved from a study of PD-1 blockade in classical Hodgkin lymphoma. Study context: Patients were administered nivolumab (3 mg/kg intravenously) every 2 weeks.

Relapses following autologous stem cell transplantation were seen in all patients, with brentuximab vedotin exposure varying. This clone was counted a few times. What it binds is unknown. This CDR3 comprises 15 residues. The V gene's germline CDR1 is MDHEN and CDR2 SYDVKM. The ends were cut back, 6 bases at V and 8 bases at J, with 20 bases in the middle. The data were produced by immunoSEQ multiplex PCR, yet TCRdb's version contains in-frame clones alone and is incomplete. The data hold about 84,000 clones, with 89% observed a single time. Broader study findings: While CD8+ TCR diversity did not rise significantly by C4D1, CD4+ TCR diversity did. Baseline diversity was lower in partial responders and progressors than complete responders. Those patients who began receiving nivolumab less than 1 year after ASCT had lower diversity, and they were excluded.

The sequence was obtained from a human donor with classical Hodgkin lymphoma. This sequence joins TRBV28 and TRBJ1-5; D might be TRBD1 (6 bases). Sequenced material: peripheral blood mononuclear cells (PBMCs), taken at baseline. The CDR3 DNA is TGTGCCAGCAGCCGGCCTGGGGGCAGGGGTGAGCCCCAGCATTTT. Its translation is CASSRPGGRGEPQHF.